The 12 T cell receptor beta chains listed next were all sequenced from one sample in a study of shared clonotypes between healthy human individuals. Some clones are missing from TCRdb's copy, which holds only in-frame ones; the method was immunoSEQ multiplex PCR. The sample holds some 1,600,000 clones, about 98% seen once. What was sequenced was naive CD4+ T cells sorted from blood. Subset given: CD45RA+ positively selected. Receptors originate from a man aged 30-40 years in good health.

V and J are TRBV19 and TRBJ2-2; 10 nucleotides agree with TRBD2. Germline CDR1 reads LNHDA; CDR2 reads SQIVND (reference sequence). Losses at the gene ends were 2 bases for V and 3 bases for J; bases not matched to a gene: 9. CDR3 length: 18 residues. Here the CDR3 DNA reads TGTGCCAGTAGTATATTAACTAGCGGGAACCCTTACACCGGGGAGCTGTTTTTT. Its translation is CASSILTSGNPYTGELFF.

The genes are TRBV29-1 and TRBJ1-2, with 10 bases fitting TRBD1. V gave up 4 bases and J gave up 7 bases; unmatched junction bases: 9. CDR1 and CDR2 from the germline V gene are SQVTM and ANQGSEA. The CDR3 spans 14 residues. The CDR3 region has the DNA TGCAGCGTTGTTGTCGGACAGGGGGTCGGTGGCTACACCTTC. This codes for CSVVVGQGVGGYTF.

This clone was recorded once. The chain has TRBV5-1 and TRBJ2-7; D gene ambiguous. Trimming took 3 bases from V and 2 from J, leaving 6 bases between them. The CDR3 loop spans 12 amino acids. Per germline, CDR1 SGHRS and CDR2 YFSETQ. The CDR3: CASSSLTYEQYF. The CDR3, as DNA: TGCGCCAGCAGCTCTCTGACCTACGAGCAGTACTTC. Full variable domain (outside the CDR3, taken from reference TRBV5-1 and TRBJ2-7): KAGVTQTPRYLIKTRGQQVTLSCSPISGHRSVSWYQQTPGQGLQFLFEYFSETQRNKGNFPGRFSGRQFSNSRSEMNVSTLELGDSALYLCASSSLTYEQYFGPGTRLTVT.

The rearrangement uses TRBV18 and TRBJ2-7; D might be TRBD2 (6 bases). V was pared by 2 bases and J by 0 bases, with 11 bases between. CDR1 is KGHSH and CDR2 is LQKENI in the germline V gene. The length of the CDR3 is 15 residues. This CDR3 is CASSPFKGGSYEQYF. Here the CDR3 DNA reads TGTGCCAGCTCACCATTCAAGGGAGGCTCCTACGAGCAGTACTTC.

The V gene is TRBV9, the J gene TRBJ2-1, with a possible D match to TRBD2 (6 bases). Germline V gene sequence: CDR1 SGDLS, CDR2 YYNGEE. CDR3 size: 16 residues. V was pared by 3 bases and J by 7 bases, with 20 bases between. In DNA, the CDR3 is TGTGCCAGCAGCGAGGCGACTAGTATCGGACGGAATGAGCAGTTCTTC. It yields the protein CASSEATSIGRNEQFF. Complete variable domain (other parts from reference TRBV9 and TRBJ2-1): DSGVTQTPKHLITATGQRVTLRCSPRSGDLSVYWYQQSLDQGLQFLIQYYNGEERAKGNILERFSAQQFPDLHSELNLSSLELGDSALYFCASSEATSIGRNEQFFGPGTRLTVL.

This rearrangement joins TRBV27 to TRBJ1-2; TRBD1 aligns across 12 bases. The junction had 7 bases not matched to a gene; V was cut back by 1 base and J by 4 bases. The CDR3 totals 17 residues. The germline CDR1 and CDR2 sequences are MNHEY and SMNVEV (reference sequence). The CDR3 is CASSLLGQGAKLYGYTF. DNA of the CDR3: TGTGCCAGCAGTTTATTGGGACAGGGGGCAAAGCTCTATGGCTACACCTTC.

The CDR3 sequence is CASSLGQGLNGNQPQHF. The CDR3 DNA reads as TGTGCCAGCAGCTTGGGACAGGGGTTGAACGGCAATCAGCCCCAGCATTTT. V is TRBV7-9 and J is TRBJ1-5, with 10 nucleotides matching TRBD1. Germline V lookup: CDR1 SEHNR, CDR2 FQNEAQ (reference sequence). J was trimmed by 2 bases and V by 3 bases; bases with no gene match: 7. The CDR3 length is 17 residues.

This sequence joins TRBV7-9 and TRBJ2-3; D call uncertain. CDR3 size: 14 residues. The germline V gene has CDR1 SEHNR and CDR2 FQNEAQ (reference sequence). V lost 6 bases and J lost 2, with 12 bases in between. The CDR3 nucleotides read TGTGCCAGCAGTTCGGGCCGGTCCACAGATACGCAGTATTTT. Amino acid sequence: CASSSGRSTDTQYF. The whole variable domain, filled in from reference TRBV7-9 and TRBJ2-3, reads DTGVSQNPRHKITKRGQNVTFRCDPISEHNRLYWYRQTLGQGPEFLTYFQNEAQLEKSRLLSDRFSAERPKGSFSTLEIQRTEQGDSAMYLCASSSGRSTDTQYFGPGTRLTVL.

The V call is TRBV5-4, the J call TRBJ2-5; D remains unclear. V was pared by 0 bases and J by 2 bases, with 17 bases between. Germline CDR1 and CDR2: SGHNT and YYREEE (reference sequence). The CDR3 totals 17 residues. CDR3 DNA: TGTGCCAGCAGCTTGGCACCCCGCCCAGGCATACAAGAGACCCAGTACTTC. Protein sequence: CASSLAPRPGIQETQYF.

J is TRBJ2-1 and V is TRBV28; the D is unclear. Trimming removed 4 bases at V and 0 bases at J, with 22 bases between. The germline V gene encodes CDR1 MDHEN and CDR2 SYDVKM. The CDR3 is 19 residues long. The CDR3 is CASSSPPHYSLSSYNEQFF. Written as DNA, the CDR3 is TGTGCCAGCAGTTCCCCCCCGCACTATTCTTTATCCTCCTACAATGAGCAGTTCTTC.

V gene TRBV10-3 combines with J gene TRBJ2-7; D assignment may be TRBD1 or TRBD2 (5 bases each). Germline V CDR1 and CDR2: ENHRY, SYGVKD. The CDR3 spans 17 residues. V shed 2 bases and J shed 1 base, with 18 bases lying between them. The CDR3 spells CAISEGTEGRFSYEQYF. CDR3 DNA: TGTGCCATCAGTGAGGGAACTGAGGGGCGGTTTTCCTACGAGCAGTACTTC.

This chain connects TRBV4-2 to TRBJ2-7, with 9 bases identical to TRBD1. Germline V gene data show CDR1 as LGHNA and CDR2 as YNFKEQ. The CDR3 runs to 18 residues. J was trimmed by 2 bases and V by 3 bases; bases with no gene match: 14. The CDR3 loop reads CASSHKMGMGTGTYEQYF. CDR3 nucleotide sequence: TGTGCCAGCAGCCATAAGATGGGGATGGGGACAGGGACCTACGAGCAGTACTTC.